The 29 T cell receptor beta chains below were found in one sample sequenced in a study of STAT5B mutations in CD4+ large granular lymphocyte leukemia. Some clones are missing from TCRdb's copy, which holds only in-frame ones; the method was immunoSEQ multiplex PCR. The sample consists of fewer than 35,000 clones, approximately 72% of them appearing once. Input material: CD4+ T cells from blood buffy coats. The receptors here all came from a human donor in good health.

The chain is built from TRBV7-2 and TRBJ2-6; TRBD1 is a possible D gene (7 bases). CDR1 SGHTA and CDR2 FQGNSA come from the germline V gene. Trimming took off 0 bases at V and 2 bases at J, with 11 bases between the two ends. The CDR3 contains 17 residues. CDR3 residues: CASSLARGVAGANVLTF. DNA of the CDR3: TGTGCCAGCAGCTTAGCCAGGGGGGTAGCTGGGGCCAACGTCCTGACTTTC.

This chain links TRBV7-9 with TRBJ1-4; 7 bases are shared with TRBD1. This CDR3 is 17 amino acids long. V lost 1 base to trimming and J lost 3 bases; unmatched junction nucleotides: 8. Looked up from germline, CDR1 is SEHNR and CDR2 is FQNEAQ (reference sequence). In DNA, the CDR3 is TGTGCCAGCAGCTTAGACAGGGGATGGGTGGCTAATGAAAAACTGTTTTTT. It encodes CASSLDRGWVANEKLFF.

The genes are TRBV5-1 and TRBJ2-3, with D perhaps matching TRBD1 (5 bases). V gave up 2 bases and J gave up 4 bases, with 8 bases separating them. CDR3 length: 13 residues. Germline V gives CDR1 SGHRS, CDR2 YFSETQ. The DNA of the CDR3 is TGCGCCAGCAGCTTCCAGGGCTCAGATACGCAGTATTTT. Translation gives CASSFQGSDTQYF.

The chain couples TRBV2 to TRBJ2-7; TRBD2 aligns across 10 bases. The germline CDR1 and CDR2 sequences are SNHLY and FYNNEI. The CDR3 totals 17 residues. V was pared by 5 bases and J by 4 bases, with 14 bases of the junction left unmatched. CDR3: CASSHLAALAGLYEQYF. The DNA of the CDR3 is TGTGCCAGCAGTCACCTAGCCGCACTAGCGGGACTGTACGAGCAGTACTTC.

The rearrangement joins TRBV6-5 to TRBJ1-1, with D unclear. Germline CDR1 is MNHEY and CDR2 is SVGAGI. The CDR3 has 12 amino acids. Trimming removed 6 bases from V and 2 bases from J, with 7 bases in between. Written as DNA, the CDR3 is TGTGCCAGCAGCAGGCAAAACACTGAAGCTTTCTTT. The encoded protein is CASSRQNTEAFF.

The chain links TRBV7-9 to TRBJ1-1, with a possible D match to TRBD1 (5 bases). Deletions cut 7 bases from V and 5 bases from J, with 17 bases between. There are 14 residues in the CDR3. From germline, CDR1 is SEHNR and CDR2 FQNEAQ (reference sequence). The CDR3 region is CASTPAWEGTEAFF. Here the CDR3 DNA reads TGTGCCAGCACCCCGGCGTGGGAGGGGACTGAAGCTTTCTTT.

V gene TRBV9 combines with J gene TRBJ2-5; 10 positions match TRBD1. With 3 bases clipped from V and 5 bases from J, the junction kept 7 bases outside the gene matches. The germline gives CDR1 SGDLS, CDR2 YYNGEE. This CDR3 comprises 15 residues. CDR3 nucleotides: TGTGCCAGCAGCGCCGACAGGGGGCTGGGGGAGACCCAGTACTTC. Translation: CASSADRGLGETQYF. Combining the CDR3 with reference TRBV9 and TRBJ2-5 gives the whole variable domain DSGVTQTPKHLITATGQRVTLRCSPRSGDLSVYWYQQSLDQGLQFLIQYYNGEERAKGNILERFSAQQFPDLHSELNLSSLELGDSALYFCASSADRGLGETQYFGPGTRLLVL.

The chain uses TRBV5-4 and TRBJ2-5; the match to TRBD1 covers 7 bases. This CDR3 has 15 amino acids. CDR1 and CDR2 (germline): SGHNT, YYREEE (reference sequence). V lost 4 bases, J lost 5 bases, and 11 bases stayed unmatched. The CDR3 bases are TGTGCCAGCAGCCGGCGGACAGGCCGTCAGGAGACCCAGTACTTC. Translated, it gives CASSRRTGRQETQYF. The full variable domain, its missing parts supplied by reference TRBV5-4 and TRBJ2-5, is ETGVTQSPTHLIKTRGQQVTLRCSSQSGHNTVSWYQQALGQGPQFIFQYYREEENGRGNFPPRFSGLQFPNYSSELNVNALELDDSALYLCASSRRTGRQETQYFGPGTRLLVL.

The rearrangement uses TRBV30 and TRBJ2-3; no reliable D call. The CDR3 has 12 amino acids. The V end lost 8 bases, the J end lost 4 bases, and 13 bases lay between the germline ends. Germline values: CDR1 GTSNPN, CDR2 SVGIG (reference sequence). The CDR3 protein is CAGKERSDTQYF. The CDR3 DNA follows: TGTGCCGGGAAAGAGAGATCAGATACGCAGTATTTT.

The chain links TRBV28 to TRBJ1-3, with D unclear. Germline CDR1 is MDHEN and CDR2 is SYDVKM. The CDR3 extends over 18 amino acids. V was pared by 5 bases and J by 1 base, with 21 bases between. CDR3: CASSPTGPGLVSGNTIYF. The CDR3, as DNA: TGTGCCAGCAGTCCCACCGGACCCGGGCTCGTGTCTGGAAACACCATATATTTT. The full variable domain, in which reference TRBV28 and TRBJ1-3 provide the parts outside the CDR3, is DVKVTQSSRYLVKRTGEKVFLECVQDMDHENMFWYRQDPGLGLRLIYFSYDVKMKEKGDIPEGYSVSREKKERFSLILESASTNQTSMYLCASSPTGPGLVSGNTIYFGEGSWLTVV.

This clone was seen a handful of times. This chain joins TRBV2 and TRBJ1-2, with 12 bases identical to TRBD1. The CDR3 loop spans 14 amino acids. Germline V gene data show CDR1 as SNHLY and CDR2 as FYNNEI. The trim removed 6 bases at V and 7 bases at J, leaving 6 bases unmatched. The CDR3 reads CASSLGTGGVGYTF. The CDR3, as DNA: TGTGCCAGCAGCCTTGGGACAGGGGGCGTTGGCTACACCTTC.

The rearrangement uses TRBV9 and TRBJ1-1, with D perhaps matching TRBD1 (5 bases). Germline-derived CDR1 and CDR2 are SGDLS and YYNGEE. The CDR3 has 14 residues. The V and J ends lost 1 base and 7 bases respectively, with 14 bases between them. Here the CDR3 reads CASSVIRDGNEAFF. In DNA form, the CDR3 reads TGTGCCAGCAGCGTAATTAGGGACGGTAATGAAGCTTTCTTT.

This chain connects TRBV5-1 to TRBJ1-1, with 8 nucleotides matching TRBD1. This CDR3 is built from 14 residues. Germline values: CDR1 SGHRS, CDR2 YFSETQ. Losses at the gene ends were 5 bases for V and 3 bases for J; bases not matched to a gene: 6. The CDR3 DNA is TGCGCCAGCAGGCAAACAGGGGGGTACACTGAAGCTTTCTTT. The encoded protein is CASRQTGGYTEAFF.

The chain links TRBV5-4 to TRBJ2-7, with a possible D match to TRBD2 (6 bases). The CDR3 runs to 13 residues. V was pared by 3 bases and J by 6 bases, with 13 bases between. Germline V lookup: CDR1 SGHNT, CDR2 YYREEE (reference sequence). The CDR3: CASSSGVGPEQYF. CDR3 coding DNA: TGTGCCAGCAGCTCGGGGGTGGGGCCCGAGCAGTACTTC. The whole variable domain, remainder taken from reference TRBV5-4 and TRBJ2-7, is ETGVTQSPTHLIKTRGQQVTLRCSSQSGHNTVSWYQQALGQGPQFIFQYYREEENGRGNFPPRFSGLQFPNYSSELNVNALELDDSALYLCASSSGVGPEQYFGPGTRLTVT.

The chain joins TRBV10-3 to TRBJ1-4; 9 bases map to TRBD1. Trimming took 5 bases from V and 5 from J; bases not matched to a gene: 3. This CDR3 is 14 amino acids long. Germline V CDR1 and CDR2: ENHRY, SYGVKD. The CDR3 DNA follows: TGTGCCATCAGTCCGGGACAGGGAAATGAAAAACTGTTTTTT. It encodes CAISPGQGNEKLFF.

The chain couples TRBV10-3 to TRBJ2-1, with D possibly TRBD2 on 6 matching bases. This CDR3 region has 16 residues. V was shortened by 3 bases and J by 9 bases, with 21 bases between the two germline ends. CDR1 is ENHRY and CDR2 is SYGVKD in the germline V gene. DNA of the CDR3: TGTGCCATCAGTGACAGCCCTAGCGTAGGAAGGCGTGAGCAGTTCTTC. Residues: CAISDSPSVGRREQFF.

The CDR3 sequence is CASSWTSGVGYEQYF. The CDR3, as DNA: TGTGCCAGCAGCTGGACTAGCGGGGTGGGCTACGAGCAGTACTTC. V usage is TRBV7-2 and J usage is TRBJ2-7, with 12 bases matching TRBD2. Looked up from germline, CDR1 is SGHTA and CDR2 is FQGNSA. The CDR3 has 15 amino acids. Germline trimming cut 4 bases from V and 3 bases from J; bases unmatched to any gene: 4.

This clone has only a few counts. The CDR3 is CASVGTGGLEQFF. The DNA of the CDR3 is TGTGCTAGTGTCGGTACAGGGGGCCTTGAGCAGTTCTTC. V is TRBV12-5 and J is TRBJ2-1, with 9 bases matching TRBD1. The CDR3 is 13 amino acids. Trimming cost V 7 bases and J 9 bases; bases outside gene matches: 7. In germline, CDR1 is LGHNT, CDR2 FRNRAP.

The J gene is TRBJ2-1, the V gene TRBV14; D might be TRBD2 (5 bases). The germline CDR1 and CDR2 sequences are SGHDN and FVKESK. V was clipped by 2 bases and J by 0 bases, with 20 bases between them. This CDR3 comprises 19 residues. CDR3 protein: CASSQTGRGGSRSYNEQFF. DNA of the CDR3: TGTGCCAGCAGCCAAACGGGGAGAGGAGGTTCCCGCTCCTACAATGAGCAGTTCTTC.

The chain uses TRBV11-2 and TRBJ1-3; D gene unclear. This CDR3 has 16 residues. Trimming took 5 bases from V and 0 from J, leaving 14 bases between them. Germline CDR1 reads SGHAT; CDR2 reads FQNNGV. This CDR3 reads CASSPQRVLSGNTIYF. Written as DNA, the CDR3 is TGTGCCAGCAGCCCCCAGCGGGTACTCTCTGGAAACACCATATATTTT.

The CDR3 sequence: CASSWDRASTEAFF. DNA of the CDR3: TGTGCCAGCAGTTGGGACAGGGCGAGCACTGAAGCTTTCTTT. The V call is TRBV27, the J call TRBJ1-1, with 9 nucleotides matching TRBD1. The V segment lost 4 bases and the J segment 4 bases; nucleotides outside the gene matches: 4. This CDR3 contains 14 residues. In germline, CDR1 is MNHEY, CDR2 SMNVEV (reference sequence).

The V and J genes are TRBV28 and TRBJ2-7; D is tentatively TRBD1 or TRBD2 (7 bases each). CDR1 MDHEN and CDR2 SYDVKM come from the germline V gene. The V gene lost 6 bases and the J gene lost 5 bases, with 20 bases spanning the gap. The CDR3 spans 15 residues. The CDR3 bases are TGTGCCAGCAGCCCTGGACAGGCGGGAGTCGACGAGCAGTACTTC. Encoded protein: CASSPGQAGVDEQYF.

The V call is TRBV19, the J call TRBJ1-5, with TRBD1 as a possible D gene (6 bases). V was pared by 1 base and J by 4 bases, with 11 bases between. The length of the CDR3 is 15 residues. The germline V gene encodes CDR1 LNHDA and CDR2 SQIVND (reference sequence). CDR3: CASSIGRGSNQPQHF. The CDR3 DNA reads TGTGCCAGTAGTATAGGGAGGGGGTCAAATCAGCCCCAGCATTTT.

The J gene is TRBJ2-1, the V gene TRBV18, with 10 bases aligning to TRBD1. This CDR3 contains 14 residues. The germline V gene has CDR1 KGHSH and CDR2 LQKENI. V shed 2 bases and J 7 bases; nucleotides not matched to a gene: 2. The CDR3 region has the DNA TGTGCCAGCTCACCAGGGACAGGGGATAATGAGCAGTTCTTC. Encoded protein: CASSPGTGDNEQFF.

This clone is a singleton in its sample. The chain couples TRBV27 to TRBJ2-1, with 8 bases matching TRBD2. Germline V gene sequence: CDR1 MNHEY, CDR2 SMNVEV (reference sequence). Trimming cost V 6 bases and J 6 bases; bases outside gene matches: 10. This CDR3 comprises 15 residues. In DNA, the CDR3 is TGTGCCAGCAGCCACCGAGCGGGAGTGGGCAATGAGCAGTTCTTC. Translating gives CASSHRAGVGNEQFF.

The chain has TRBV28 and TRBJ1-2; D uncertain. This CDR3 is 14 amino acids long. With 6 bases removed from V and 8 bases from J, the gap between germline ends came to 19 bases. From germline, CDR1 is MDHEN and CDR2 SYDVKM. The CDR3, as DNA: TGTGCCAGCAGCCGATCCGGCGGTTTAGTGGGCTACACCTTC. Its protein product is CASSRSGGLVGYTF.

CDR3 DNA sequence: TGTGCCAGCAGCCCCGGGGGTCTCTCCTACGAGCAGTACTTC. Protein product: CASSPGGLSYEQYF. V and J are TRBV9 and TRBJ2-7; TRBD2 is a possible D gene (6 bases). Between the trimmed V and J ends, which lost 4 bases and 0 bases, there was a span of 11 bases. This CDR3 contains 14 residues. From germline, CDR1 is SGDLS and CDR2 YYNGEE.

The V gene is TRBV5-6, the J gene TRBJ2-3; D may be TRBD2 (6 bases). The CDR3 contains 16 residues. CDR1 SGHDT and CDR2 YYEEEE come from the germline V gene. V was shortened by 4 bases and J by 4 bases, with 19 bases between the two germline ends. Here the CDR3 reads CASSRRGTGPADTQYF. The CDR3 DNA reads TGTGCCAGCAGCCGCCGCGGGACGGGGCCCGCAGATACGCAGTATTTT.

Only a few counts were recorded for this clone. The V gene is TRBV7-8, the J gene TRBJ2-3; no reliable D call. Germline values: CDR1 SGHVS, CDR2 FQNEAQ. The V end lost 5 bases, the J end lost 7 bases, and 19 bases lay between the germline ends. The CDR3 loop spans 15 amino acids. In DNA, the CDR3 is TGTGCCAGCAGCCGTACTTCCGGAAACGCACATACGCAGTATTTT. It yields the protein CASSRTSGNAHTQYF.